This TCR beta chain was recorded in a study of T cell changes during pregnancy in multiple sclerosis. With 1 base removed from V and 0 bases from J, the gap between germline ends came to 19 bases. CDR1 and CDR2 (germline): LNHDA, SQIVND (reference sequence). CDR3 length equals 19 residues. The data were produced by immunoSEQ multiplex PCR, yet TCRdb's version contains in-frame clones alone and is incomplete. The sample shows roughly 58,000 clones, approximately 94% of them seen only once. This rearrangement joins TRBV19 to TRBJ1-5, with D possibly being TRBD1 (5 bases). The clonotype comes from a female donor with multiple sclerosis, enrolled in a pregnancy study. Specimen: CD8+ T cells from peripheral blood mononuclear cells, collected in the third trimester of pregnancy. CDR3 nucleotide sequence: TGTGCCAGTAGTATAGGGATGAGGACAAACGTTCTTAGCAATCAGCCCCAGCATTTT. This gives the protein CASSIGMRTNVLSNQPQHF. Complete variable domain (other parts from reference TRBV19 and TRBJ1-5): DGGITQSPKYLFRKEGQNVTLSCEQNLNHDAMYWYRQDPGQGLRLIYYSQIVNDFQKGDIAEGYSVSREKKESFPLTVTSAQKNPTAFYLCASSIGMRTNVLSNQPQHFGDGTRLSIL.